The 11 T cell receptor beta chains below come from one sample, sequenced in a study of T cells after yellow fever vaccination. TCRdb itself ran the 5' RACE reads through MiXCR, one entry per CDR3 protein. The sample yields 120,000 or so distinct CDR3 sequences, around 6.7% seen once. The input for sequencing was CD4+ T cells sorted from PBMCs, taken approximately 47 days after the first yellow fever vaccination. Source of these receptors: a man aged 18 to 30 who received the YFV17D yellow fever vaccine.

The rearrangement links TRBV12-3 or TRBV12-4 to TRBJ1-2, with 8 bases aligning to TRBD1. The V segment lost 6 bases and the J segment 8 bases; nucleotides outside the gene matches: 11. The CDR3 sequence is 14 residues long. In nucleotides, the CDR3 is TGTGCCAGCAGCTACAATAGGGCAGGGGGCGGCTACACCTTC. Amino acid sequence: CASSYNRAGGGYTF.

This clonotype has a count of ten or more. The V gene is TRBV6-5, the J gene TRBJ2-5; D may correspond to TRBD1 or TRBD2 (5 bases each). V lost 2 bases to trimming and J lost 13 bases, with 20 bases between them. The germline V gene encodes CDR1 MNHEY and CDR2 SVGAGI. The CDR3 sequence is 14 residues long. CDR3 DNA: TGTGCCAGCAGTTACCCAGGGACGCGGAGCGAAAGGTACTTC. Amino acid sequence: CASSYPGTRSERYF.

This clonotype was observed many times. The chain couples TRBV7-9 to TRBJ2-1; maybe TRBD2 (6 bases). Between the trimmed V and J ends, which lost 4 bases and 5 bases, there was a span of 18 bases. The germline V gene encodes CDR1 SEHNR and CDR2 FQNEAQ (reference sequence). The CDR3 covers 16 residues. This chain's CDR3 is CASSWKRGGPNNEQFF. The CDR3 DNA is TGTGCCAGCAGCTGGAAGAGGGGAGGCCCCAACAATGAGCAGTTCTTC.

This clonotype was detected many times. The V gene is TRBV28, the J gene TRBJ2-3; D is tentatively TRBD1 or TRBD2 (5 bases each). Germline CDR1 reads MDHEN; CDR2 reads SYDVKM. V was cut by 7 bases and J by 5 bases, with 7 bases left in between. This CDR3 comprises 11 residues. DNA for the CDR3: TGTGCCAGCACAGGGAGAGATACGCAGTATTTT. It translates to CASTGRDTQYF.

The chain couples TRBV7-2 to TRBJ2-6; 7 nucleotides agree with TRBD1. Germline-derived CDR1 and CDR2 are SGHTA and FQGNSA. V gave up 3 bases and J gave up 4 bases; unmatched junction bases: 9. The CDR3 extends over 17 amino acids. The CDR3 DNA follows: TGTGCCAGCAGCTTTCTGAACAGGGGTGCGGGGGCCAACGTCCTGACTTTC. It specifies CASSFLNRGAGANVLTF.

V gene TRBV12-3 or TRBV12-4 combines with J gene TRBJ1-1; D is uncertain. The V end lost 5 bases, the J end lost 0 bases, and 7 bases lay between the germline ends. The CDR3 covers 13 residues. The CDR3: CASSRQVNTEAFF. CDR3 nucleotide sequence: TGTGCCAGCAGTCGACAAGTGAACACTGAAGCTTTCTTT.

This clonotype was picked up many times. The chain carries TRBV15 and TRBJ1-6, with unresolved D. Trimming left V 0 bases short and J 11 bases short, with 8 bases between. The CDR3 is made up of 13 amino acids. Germline-derived CDR1 and CDR2 are LNHNV and YYDKDF (reference sequence). The CDR3 protein is CATSRDGRPPLHF. In DNA form, the CDR3 reads TGTGCCACCAGCAGAGACGGACGTCCACCCCTCCACTTT.

This clonotype was counted ten times or more. In nucleotides, the CDR3 is TGCAGTGCTAGAGAGAGAGCGGGGGGGTTTGGTCCCGGGGAGCTGTTTTTT. Residues: CSARERAGGFGPGELFF. This chain links TRBV20-1 with TRBJ2-2; TRBD2 agrees at 10 bases. The V gene's germline CDR1 is DFQATT and CDR2 SNEGSKA (reference sequence). Unmatched junction bases numbered 10, after V lost 0 bases and J lost 6 bases. The CDR3 extends over 17 amino acids.

This clonotype showed up many times. The rearrangement uses TRBV29-1 and TRBJ1-3, with 9 bases aligning to TRBD1. The junction had 8 bases not matched to a gene; V was cut back by 3 bases and J by 8 bases. Germline V gene sequence: CDR1 SQVTM, CDR2 ANQGSEA. This CDR3 comprises 14 residues. The CDR3 DNA reads as TGCAGCGTTGATGTCCGGGACAGGGAATACACCATATATTTT. Its translation: CSVDVRDREYTIYF.

This clonotype was detected many times. This chain links TRBV27 with TRBJ1-2, with D possibly TRBD1 on 6 matching bases. V was clipped by 5 bases and J by 6 bases, with 10 bases between them. This CDR3 spans 12 amino acids. CDR1 is MNHEY, CDR2 SMNVEV, per germline (reference sequence). CDR3 DNA sequence: TGTGCCAGCAGTGCTCACAGGGATGGCTACACCTTC. Amino acids: CASSAHRDGYTF.

This clonotype was recorded many times. This sequence joins TRBV6-5 and TRBJ2-7, with D tentatively TRBD2 (7 bases). The CDR3 has 15 amino acids. The V gene's germline CDR1 is MNHEY and CDR2 SVGAGI. V lost 7 bases and J lost 3, with 19 bases in between. This CDR3 is CASIDGGHQIYEQYF. Here the CDR3 DNA reads TGTGCCAGCATCGACGGGGGGCACCAGATCTACGAGCAGTACTTC.